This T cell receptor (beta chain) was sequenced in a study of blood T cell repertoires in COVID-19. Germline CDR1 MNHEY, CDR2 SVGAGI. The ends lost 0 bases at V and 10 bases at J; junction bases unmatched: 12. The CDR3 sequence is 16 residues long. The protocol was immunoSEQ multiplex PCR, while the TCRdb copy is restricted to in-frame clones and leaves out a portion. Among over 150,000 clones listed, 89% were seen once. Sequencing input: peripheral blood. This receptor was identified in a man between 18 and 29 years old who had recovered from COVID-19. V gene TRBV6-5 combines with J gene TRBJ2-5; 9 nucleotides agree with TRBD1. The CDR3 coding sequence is TGTGCCAGCAGTTACTCGCCACCGGGACAGGGAAGGGGCCAGTACTTC. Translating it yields CASSYSPPGQGRGQYF.